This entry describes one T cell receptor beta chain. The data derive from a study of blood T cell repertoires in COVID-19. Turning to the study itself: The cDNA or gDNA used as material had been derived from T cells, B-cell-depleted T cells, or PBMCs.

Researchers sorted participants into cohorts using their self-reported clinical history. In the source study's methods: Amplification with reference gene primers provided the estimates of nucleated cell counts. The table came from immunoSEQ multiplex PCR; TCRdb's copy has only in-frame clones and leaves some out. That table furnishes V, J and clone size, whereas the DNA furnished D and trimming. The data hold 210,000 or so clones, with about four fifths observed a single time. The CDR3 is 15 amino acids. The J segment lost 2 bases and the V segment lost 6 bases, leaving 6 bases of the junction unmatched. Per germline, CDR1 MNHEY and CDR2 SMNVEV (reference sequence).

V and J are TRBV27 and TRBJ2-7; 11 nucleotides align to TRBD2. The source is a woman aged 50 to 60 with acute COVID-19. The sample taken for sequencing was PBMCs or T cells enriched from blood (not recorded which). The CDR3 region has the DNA TGTGCCAGCAGCCGCGGACTAGCGGGCACCTACGAGCAGTACTTC. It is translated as CASSRGLAGTYEQYF.